This T cell receptor beta chain was documented in a study of cytomegalovirus exposure and HLA in healthy donors. CDR1 is MDHEN, CDR2 SYDVKM, per germline. CDR3 length equals 17 residues. The V gene lost 1 base and the J gene lost 0 bases, with 15 bases spanning the gap. PCR used 60 Vbeta primers and 13 Jbeta primers. Some clones are missing from TCRdb's copy, which holds only in-frame ones; the method was immunoSEQ multiplex PCR. The sample includes 75,000 to 100,000 clones, approximately 80% of them seen just once. This clonotype was obtained from a man aged 40-49 years in good health and CMV-seronegative. The V gene is TRBV28, the J gene TRBJ1-1, with a weak D call TRBD1 (6 bases). Sequenced input: PBMCs. This chain's CDR3 is CASSLSGGPWVNTEAFF. Written as DNA, the CDR3 is TGTGCCAGCAGTTTATCGGGGGGGCCTTGGGTGAACACTGAAGCTTTCTTT.